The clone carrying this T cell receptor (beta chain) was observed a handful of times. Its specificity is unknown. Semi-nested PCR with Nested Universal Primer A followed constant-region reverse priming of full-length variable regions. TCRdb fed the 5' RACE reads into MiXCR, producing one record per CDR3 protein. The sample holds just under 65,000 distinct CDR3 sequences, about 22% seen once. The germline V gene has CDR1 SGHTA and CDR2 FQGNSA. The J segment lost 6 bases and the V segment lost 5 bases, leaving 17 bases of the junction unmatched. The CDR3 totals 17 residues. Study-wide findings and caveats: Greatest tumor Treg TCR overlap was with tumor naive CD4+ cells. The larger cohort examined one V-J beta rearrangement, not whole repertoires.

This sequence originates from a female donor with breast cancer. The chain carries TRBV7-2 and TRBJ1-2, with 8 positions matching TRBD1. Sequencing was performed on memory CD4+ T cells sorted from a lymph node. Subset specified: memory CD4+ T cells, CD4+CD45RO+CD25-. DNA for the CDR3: TGTGCCAGCAGCCCTCCGTATGGGGTGACAGGGGTTAATGGCTACACCTTC. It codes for CASSPPYGVTGVNGYTF. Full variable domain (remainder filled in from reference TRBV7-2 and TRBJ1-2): GAGVSQSPSNKVTEKGKDVELRCDPISGHTALYWYRQSLGQGLEFLIYFQGNSAPDKSGLPSDRFSAERTGGSVSTLTIQRTQQEDSAVYLCASSPPYGVTGVNGYTFGSGTRLTVV.